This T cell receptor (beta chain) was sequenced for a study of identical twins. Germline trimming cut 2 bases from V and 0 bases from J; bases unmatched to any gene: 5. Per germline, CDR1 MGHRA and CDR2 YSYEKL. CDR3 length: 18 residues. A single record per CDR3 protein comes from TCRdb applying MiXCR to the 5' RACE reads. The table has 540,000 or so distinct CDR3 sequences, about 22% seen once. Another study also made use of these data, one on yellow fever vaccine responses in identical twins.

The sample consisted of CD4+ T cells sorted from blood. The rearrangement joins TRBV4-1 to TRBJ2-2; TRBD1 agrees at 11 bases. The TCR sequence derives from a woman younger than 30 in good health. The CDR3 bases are TGCGCCAGCAGCCAATTGTGGACAGGGGGCTCGAACACCGGGGAGCTGTTTTTT. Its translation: CASSQLWTGGSNTGELFF.